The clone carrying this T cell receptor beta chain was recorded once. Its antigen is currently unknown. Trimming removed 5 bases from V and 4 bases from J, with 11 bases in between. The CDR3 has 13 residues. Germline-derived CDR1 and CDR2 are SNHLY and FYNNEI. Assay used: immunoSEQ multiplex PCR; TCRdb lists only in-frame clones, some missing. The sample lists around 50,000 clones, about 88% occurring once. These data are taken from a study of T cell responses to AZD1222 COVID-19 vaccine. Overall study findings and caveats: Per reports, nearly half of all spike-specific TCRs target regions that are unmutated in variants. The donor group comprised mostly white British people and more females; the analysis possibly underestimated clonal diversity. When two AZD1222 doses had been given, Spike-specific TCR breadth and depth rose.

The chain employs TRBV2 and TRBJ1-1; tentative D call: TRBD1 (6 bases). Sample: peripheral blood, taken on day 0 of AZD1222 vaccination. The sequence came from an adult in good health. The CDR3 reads CASSLEGGTEAFF. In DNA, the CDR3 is TGTGCCAGCAGTCTCGAAGGGGGCACTGAAGCTTTCTTT.